The rows below give T cell receptor beta chains drawn from one sample of a study of vaccination and CD4 T cells after COVID-19. TCRdb fed the PCR reads into MiXCR, producing one record per CDR3 protein. The sample yields roughly 7,300 distinct CDR3 sequences, around 45% seen once. Their antigen targets remain unknown. The sample consisted of CD4+ T cells from blood, cultured in vitro. These receptors were collected from a human donor in good health. Both conserved end residues are trimmed from each CDR3.

>TRBJ2-7|TRBV11-2|12
ASSPGQGAYEQY
>TRBJ1-1|TRBV5-1|13
ASSPVPAPNTEAF
>TRBJ2-7|TRBV20-1|11
SESDRRAYEQY
>TRBJ1-2|TRBV12-5|11
ASAQDNNYGYT
>TRBJ2-7|TRBV10-3|10
ATSASSYEQY
>TRBJ1-2|TRBV27|11
ASSLLGINGYT
>TRBJ1-1|TRBV10-1|10
ATSNVNTEAF
>TRBJ1-2|TRBV6-1|13
ASSAPGQNAQGYT
>TRBJ2-3|TRBV6-1|10
ASSEAYDTQY
>TRBJ1-2|TRBV6-1|13
ASSEAEGINYGYT
>TRBJ1-1|TRBV19|13
ASGSPDREAREAF
>TRBJ2-5|TRBV6-1|12
ASSRTGHLETQY
>TRBJ1-5|TRBV6-1|14
ASKTWGQGGWVPQH
>TRBJ1-3|TRBV7-2|12
ASSPQGVGNTIY
>TRBJ1-2|TRBV6-5|11
ASSYVGGASYT
>TRBJ1-3|TRBV6-1|9
ASSELVTIY
>TRBJ1-1|TRBV12-3/TRBV12-4|12
ASSSGLGNTEAF
>TRBJ2-7|TRBV2|17
ASSEAPIFAAGNLYEQY
>TRBJ2-3|TRBV7-2|12
ASSLQPSTDTQY
>TRBJ2-3|TRBV20-1|12
SARSGTPRDTQY
>TRBJ1-5|TRBV6-1|11
ASTVGVGKPQH
>TRBJ2-1|TRBV6-4|13
ASSEGLAGYNEQF
>TRBJ1-6|TRBV5-4|11
ASSLEGTSPLH
>TRBJ1-6|TRBV2|14
ASSESWGIGNSPLH
>TRBJ2-7|TRBV2|10
ASSGDSYEQY
>TRBJ1-2|TRBV27|12
ASSLDGTVYGYT
>TRBJ1-2|TRBV30|9
AWSSSYGYT
>TRBJ1-2|TRBV6-2/TRBV6-3|11
ASTEEELYGYT
>TRBJ1-5|TRBV4-2|12
ASSHAYSNQPQH
>TRBJ1-2|TRBV5-1|11
ASSLGGTSGYT
>TRBJ1-2|TRBV27|12
ASSPGTGSYGYT
>TRBJ2-5|TRBV20-1|10
SVGGHQETQY
>TRBJ2-7|TRBV27|15
ASSLDIGGQGIYEQY
>TRBJ1-3|TRBV7-8|10
ASSPPRNTIY